This entry describes one T cell receptor (beta chain). Its antigen is currently unknown. This specimen comes from a study of T cells expressing NK-cell markers. Study-wide background: There were seven HCMV-seropositive donors and one seronegative donor among the eight sequenced.

TCR beta cDNA was generated via 5'RACE template switching incorporating UMIs. With the 5' RACE reads reprocessed, TCRdb shows one record per CDR3 protein and no DNA. This sample's clone table lists 250,000 to 300,000 distinct CDR3 sequences. General study findings and limits: Of the CD8+ T cell pool in about six donors, roughly 1.0-8% was accounted for by dominant NKG2C+ clonotypes. Researchers report these clonotypes also headed the CD3+CD56-NKG2C+ fraction in several donors.

The CDR3 covers 16 residues. In germline, CDR1 is PRHDT, CDR2 FYEKMQ (reference sequence). Sequences were obtained from blood T cells: a sorted CD56 or NKG2C T cell subset, CD4+ or CD8+ T cells, or bulk PBMC T cells (not recorded which). The genes are TRBV13 and TRBJ2-3; checking the TCRdb D call of TRBD1 is not possible without DNA. The source is a woman between 18 and 75 years old in good health. CDR3 region: CASNLTAGPNTDTQYF.